The rows below give T cell receptor beta chains drawn from one sample of a study of neoadjuvant nivolumab and ipilimumab in lung cancer. Produced via immunoSEQ multiplex PCR; TCRdb's table is partial and in-frame only. The repertoire includes fewer than 35,000 clones, 90% of them detected once, and 4.5% to 5% sits in the top ten. The specimen comprised peripheral blood, sampled after neoadjuvant nivolumab, alone or with ipilimumab, at or shortly before surgery. The receptors derive from an adult with non-small cell lung cancer. Both conserved end residues are part of each CDR3.

V | CDR3
TRBV5-8 | CASSLAGEAFF
TRBV5-4 | CASSLDRQRAQYF
TRBV15 | CATSRQDRANTGELFF
TRBV7-9 | CASTYLQGKLFF
TRBV11-2 | CASSLLQTNAEAFF
TRBV7-9 | CASSLAGVLVNTEAFF
TRBV10-3 | CAISDGTVNIQYF
TRBV5-6 | CASSLKAATDTQYF
TRBV5-5 | CASSPPGVGHTGELFF
TRBV7-7 | CASSSGSSSYNEQFF
TRBV19 | CASSIGQGKSYEQYF
TRBV19 | CASSLNRGDEQYF
TRBV7-2 | CASSWGTGPFEAFF
TRBV6-6 | CASSYAGVEGETQYF
TRBV5-5 | CASSLAGRSADTQYF
TRBV10-3 | CAISEGLNNSPLHF
TRBV2 | CASSGGGIDTQYF
TRBV5-4 | CASSPRSGFTEAFF
TRBV11-2 | CASSLRTALETQYF
TRBV10-1 | CASSESGLYEQYF
TRBV7-2 | CASSSGGFSYGYTF
TRBV5-1 | CASSLTANYGYTF
TRBV5-5 | CASSLAQAGQPVAFF
TRBV7-9 | CASSSSVGGSSYGYTF
TRBV4-2 | CASSQDVGISYEQYF
TRBV29-1 | CSVEEDENTEAFF
TRBV6-6 | CASSYSGGPNEKLFF
TRBV6-5 | CASSYSKETQYF
TRBV9 | CASSARQAETQYF
TRBV7-9 | CASSLSGSSYNEQFF
TRBV9 | CASSVGYRGPSGNTIYF
TRBV10-3 | CAINLGPGTEAFF